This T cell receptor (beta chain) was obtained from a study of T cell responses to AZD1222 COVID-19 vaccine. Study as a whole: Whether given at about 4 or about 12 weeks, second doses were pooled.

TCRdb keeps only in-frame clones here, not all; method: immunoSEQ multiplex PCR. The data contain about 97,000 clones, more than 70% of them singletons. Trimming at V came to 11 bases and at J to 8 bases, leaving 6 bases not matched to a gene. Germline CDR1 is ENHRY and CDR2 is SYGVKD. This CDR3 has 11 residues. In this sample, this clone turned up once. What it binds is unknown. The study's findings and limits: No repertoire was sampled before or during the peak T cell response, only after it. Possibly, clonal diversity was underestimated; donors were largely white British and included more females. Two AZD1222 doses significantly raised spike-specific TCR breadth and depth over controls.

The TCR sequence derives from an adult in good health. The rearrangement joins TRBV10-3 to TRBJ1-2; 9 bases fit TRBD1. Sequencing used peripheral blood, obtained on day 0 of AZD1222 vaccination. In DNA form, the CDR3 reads TGTGCCGTGTGGACAGGGGAGGGCTACACCTTC. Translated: CAVWTGEGYTF.